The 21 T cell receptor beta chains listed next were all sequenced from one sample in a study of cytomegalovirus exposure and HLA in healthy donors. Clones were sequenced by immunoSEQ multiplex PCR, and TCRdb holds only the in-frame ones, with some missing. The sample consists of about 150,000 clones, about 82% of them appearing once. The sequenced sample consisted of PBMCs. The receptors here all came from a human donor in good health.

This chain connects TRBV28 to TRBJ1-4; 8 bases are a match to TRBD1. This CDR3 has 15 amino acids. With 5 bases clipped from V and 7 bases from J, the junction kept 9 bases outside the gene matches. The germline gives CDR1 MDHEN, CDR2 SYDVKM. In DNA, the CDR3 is TGTGCCAGCAGTCTCGCGGACAGGGCGAGTGAAAAACTGTTTTTT. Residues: CASSLADRASEKLFF.

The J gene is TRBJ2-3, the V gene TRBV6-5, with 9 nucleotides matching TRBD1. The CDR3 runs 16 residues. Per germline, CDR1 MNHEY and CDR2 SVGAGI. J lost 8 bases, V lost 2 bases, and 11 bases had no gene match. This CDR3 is CASSYAGQGFGGTQYF. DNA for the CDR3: TGTGCCAGCAGTTACGCGGGACAGGGATTCGGGGGTACGCAGTATTTT.

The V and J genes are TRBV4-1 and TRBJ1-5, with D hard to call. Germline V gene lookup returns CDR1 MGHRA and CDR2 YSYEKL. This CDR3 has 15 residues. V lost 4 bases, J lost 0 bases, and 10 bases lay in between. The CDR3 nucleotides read TGCGCCAGCAGCCTGATCTTCTATAGCAATCAGCCCCAGCATTTT. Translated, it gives CASSLIFYSNQPQHF.

The CDR3 loop reads CASSPQGARYDQPQHF. For the CDR3, the DNA is TGTGCCAGCTCACCCCAGGGGGCTCGGTACGATCAGCCCCAGCATTTT. The chain employs TRBV18 and TRBJ1-5; 8 bases map to TRBD1. Germline assignment: CDR1 KGHSH and CDR2 LQKENI. The ends lost 3 bases at V and 5 bases at J; junction bases unmatched: 9. The CDR3 extends over 16 amino acids.

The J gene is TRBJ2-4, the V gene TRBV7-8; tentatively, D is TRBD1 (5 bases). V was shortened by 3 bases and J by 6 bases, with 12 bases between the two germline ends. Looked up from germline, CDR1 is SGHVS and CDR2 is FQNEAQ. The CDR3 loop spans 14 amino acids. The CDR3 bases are TGTGCCAGCAGCTTCTTTGGGGCCCTAAACATTCAGTACTTC. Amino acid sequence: CASSFFGALNIQYF.

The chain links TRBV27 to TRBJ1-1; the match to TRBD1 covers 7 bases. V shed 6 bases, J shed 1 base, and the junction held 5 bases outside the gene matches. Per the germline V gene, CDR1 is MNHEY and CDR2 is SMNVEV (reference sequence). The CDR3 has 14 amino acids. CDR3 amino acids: CASSPGQWNTEAFF. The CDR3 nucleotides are TGTGCCAGCAGCCCGGGACAGTGGAACACTGAAGCTTTCTTT.

In nucleotides, the CDR3 is TGTGCCAGCAGGGGGACTAGCGGGGGTTTGTACCAAGAGACCCAGTACTTC. Residues: CASRGTSGGLYQETQYF. This chain uses TRBV27 with TRBJ2-5, with 14 bases fitting TRBD2. This CDR3 is built from 17 residues. CDR1 and CDR2 from the germline V gene are MNHEY and SMNVEV (reference sequence). V lost 6 bases to trimming and J lost 0 bases; unmatched junction nucleotides: 6.

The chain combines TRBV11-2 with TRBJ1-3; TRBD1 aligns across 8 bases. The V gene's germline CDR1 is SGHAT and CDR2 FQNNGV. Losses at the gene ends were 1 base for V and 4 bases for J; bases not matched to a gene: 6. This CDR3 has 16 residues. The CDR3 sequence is CASSLGRGLGGNTIYF. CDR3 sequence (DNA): TGTGCCAGCAGCTTAGGCAGGGGGCTAGGAGGAAACACCATATATTTT.

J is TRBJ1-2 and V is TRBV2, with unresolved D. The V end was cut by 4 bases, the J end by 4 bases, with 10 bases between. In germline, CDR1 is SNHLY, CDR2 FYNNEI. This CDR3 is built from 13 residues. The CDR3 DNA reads TGTGCCAGCAGTGCGGAGGAAAGCTATGGCTACACCTTC. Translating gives CASSAEESYGYTF. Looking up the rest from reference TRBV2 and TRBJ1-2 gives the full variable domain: EPEVTQTPSHQVTQMGQEVILRCVPISNHLYFYWYRQILGQKVEFLVSFYNNEISEKSEIFDDQFSVERPDGSNFTLKIRSTKLEDSAMYFCASSAEESYGYTFGSGTRLTVV.

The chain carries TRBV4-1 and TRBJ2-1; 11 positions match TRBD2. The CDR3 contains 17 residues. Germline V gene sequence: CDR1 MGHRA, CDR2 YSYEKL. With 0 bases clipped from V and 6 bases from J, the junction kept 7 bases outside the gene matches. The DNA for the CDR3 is TGCGCCAGCAGCCAAGACCCCATTAGCGGGGGGGGCAATGAGCAGTTCTTC. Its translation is CASSQDPISGGGNEQFF.

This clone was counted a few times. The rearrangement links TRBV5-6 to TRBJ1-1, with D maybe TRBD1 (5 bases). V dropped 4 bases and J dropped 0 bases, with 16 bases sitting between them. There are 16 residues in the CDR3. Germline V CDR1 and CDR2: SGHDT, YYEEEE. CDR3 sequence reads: CASSTRQTLLNTEAFF. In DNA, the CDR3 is TGTGCCAGCAGCACACGACAGACACTCTTGAACACTGAAGCTTTCTTT.

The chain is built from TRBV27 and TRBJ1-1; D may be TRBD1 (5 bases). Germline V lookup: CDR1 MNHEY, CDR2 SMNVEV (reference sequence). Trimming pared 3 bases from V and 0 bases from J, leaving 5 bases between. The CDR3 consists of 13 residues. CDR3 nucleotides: TGTGCCAGCAGTTTGACAGTGAACACTGAAGCTTTCTTT. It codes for CASSLTVNTEAFF.

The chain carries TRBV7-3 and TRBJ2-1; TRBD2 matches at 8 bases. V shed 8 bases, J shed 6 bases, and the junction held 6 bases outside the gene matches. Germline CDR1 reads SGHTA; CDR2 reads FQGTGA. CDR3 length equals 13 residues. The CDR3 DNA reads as TGTGCCAGCGGGACTAGATCTTTCAATGAGCAGTTCTTC. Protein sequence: CASGTRSFNEQFF.

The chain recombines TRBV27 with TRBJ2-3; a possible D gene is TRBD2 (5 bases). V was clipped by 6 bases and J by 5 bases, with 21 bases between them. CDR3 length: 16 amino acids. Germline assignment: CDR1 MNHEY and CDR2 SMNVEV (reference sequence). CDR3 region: CASSQLIARFLDTQYF. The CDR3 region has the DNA TGTGCCAGCAGCCAACTCATAGCGCGGTTTTTAGATACGCAGTATTTT.

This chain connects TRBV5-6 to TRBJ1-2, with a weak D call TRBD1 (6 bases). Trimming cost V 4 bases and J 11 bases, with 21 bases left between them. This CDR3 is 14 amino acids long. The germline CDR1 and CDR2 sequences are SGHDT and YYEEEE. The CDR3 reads CASSPMPKTGSYTF. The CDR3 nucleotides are TGTGCCAGCAGCCCAATGCCCAAGACAGGCTCATACACCTTC.

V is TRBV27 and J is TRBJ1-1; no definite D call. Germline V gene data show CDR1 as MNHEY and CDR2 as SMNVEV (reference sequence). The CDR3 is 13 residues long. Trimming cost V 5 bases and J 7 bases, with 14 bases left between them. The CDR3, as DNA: TGTGCCAGCAGTCCCTTATTAACGGTTGAAGCTTTCTTT. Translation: CASSPLLTVEAFF.

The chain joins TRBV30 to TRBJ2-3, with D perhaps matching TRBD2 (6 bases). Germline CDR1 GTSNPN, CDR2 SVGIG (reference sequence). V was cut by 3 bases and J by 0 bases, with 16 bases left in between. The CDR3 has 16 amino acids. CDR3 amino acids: CAWSDGPGVSTDTQYF. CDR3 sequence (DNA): TGTGCCTGGAGCGACGGGCCGGGAGTAAGCACAGATACGCAGTATTTT.

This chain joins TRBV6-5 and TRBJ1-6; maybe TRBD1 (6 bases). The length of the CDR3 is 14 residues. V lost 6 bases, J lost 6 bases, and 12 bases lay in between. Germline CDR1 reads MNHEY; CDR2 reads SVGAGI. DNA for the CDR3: TGTGCCAGCAGAATCGGACAGCCTAATTCACCCCTCCACTTT. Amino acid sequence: CASRIGQPNSPLHF.

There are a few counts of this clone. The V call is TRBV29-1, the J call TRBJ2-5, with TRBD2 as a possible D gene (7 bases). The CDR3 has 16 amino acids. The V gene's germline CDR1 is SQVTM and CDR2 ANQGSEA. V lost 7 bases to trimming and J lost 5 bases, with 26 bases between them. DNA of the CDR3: TGCAGCGCTCCCCTGGGGGGGACACTCTGGGGGGAGACCCAGTACTTC. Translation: CSAPLGGTLWGETQYF.

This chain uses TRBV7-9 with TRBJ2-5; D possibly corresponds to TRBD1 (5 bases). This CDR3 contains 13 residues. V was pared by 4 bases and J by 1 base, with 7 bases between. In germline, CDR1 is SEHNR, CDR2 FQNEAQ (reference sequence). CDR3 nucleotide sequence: TGTGCCAGCAGCTACAGGAGCCAAGAGACCCAGTACTTC. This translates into CASSYRSQETQYF.

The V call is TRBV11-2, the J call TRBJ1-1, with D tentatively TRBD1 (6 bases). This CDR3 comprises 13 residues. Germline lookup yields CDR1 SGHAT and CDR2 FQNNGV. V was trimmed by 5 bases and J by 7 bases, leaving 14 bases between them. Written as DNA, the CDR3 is TGTGCCAGCAGCCTCAGAGGGGGTGTTGAAGCTTTCTTT. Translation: CASSLRGGVEAFF.